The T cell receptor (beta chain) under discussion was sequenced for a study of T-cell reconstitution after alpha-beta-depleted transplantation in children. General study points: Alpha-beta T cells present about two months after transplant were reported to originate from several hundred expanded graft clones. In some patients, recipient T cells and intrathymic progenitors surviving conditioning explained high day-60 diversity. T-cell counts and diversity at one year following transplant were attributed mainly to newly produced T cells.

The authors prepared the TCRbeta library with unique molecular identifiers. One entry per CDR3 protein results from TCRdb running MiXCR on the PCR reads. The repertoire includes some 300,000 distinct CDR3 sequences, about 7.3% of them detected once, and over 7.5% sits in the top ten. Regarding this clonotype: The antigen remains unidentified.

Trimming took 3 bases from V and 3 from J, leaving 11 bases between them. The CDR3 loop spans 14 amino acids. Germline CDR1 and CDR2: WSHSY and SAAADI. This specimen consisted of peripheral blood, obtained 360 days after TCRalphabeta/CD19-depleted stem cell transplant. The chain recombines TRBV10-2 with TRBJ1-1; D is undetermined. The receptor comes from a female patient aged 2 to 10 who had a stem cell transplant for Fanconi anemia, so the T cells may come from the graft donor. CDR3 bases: TGCGCCAGCAGTGAAGCGGGAGGGCACACTGAAGCTTTCTTT. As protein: CASSEAGGHTEAFF.